A selection of T cell receptor beta chains follows, all from one sample in a study of beta chain features in type 1 diabetes. Data came from immunoSEQ multiplex PCR; TCRdb stores just in-frame clones and leaves some out. Of roughly 610,000 clones detected, around 15% appear once; the ten largest clones hold about 0.086%. The sequenced material came from naive CD4+ T cells from blood. Receptors were obtained from a young man in good health. Both conserved end residues are part of each CDR3. A D gene is named only where the DNA matches it firmly. The size of a clone is reported for some rows only, either as once, few or many, or as a class for expanded clones.

cdr3_length j_call v_call clone_size d_call cdr3_nt cdr3_aa
15 TRBJ2-1 TRBV4-3 few . TGCGCCAGCAGCCAAGGGGCGCAAGGTCACGATGAGCAGTTCTTC CASSQGAQGHDEQFF
16 TRBJ1-1 TRBV29-1 few . TGCAGCGTTGAGGTAGATCAGTCCTTGATGAACACTGAAGCTTTCTTT CSVEVDQSLMNTEAFF
15 TRBJ1-2 TRBV7-3 few TRBD1 TGTGCCAGCAGCATACAGGGGGTTGATAACTATGGCTACACCTTC CASSIQGVDNYGYTF
15 TRBJ2-1 TRBV15 few TRBD2 TGTGCCACCAGAGTAGCGGGGGCGACCTACAATGAGCAGTTCTTC CATRVAGATYNEQFF
16 TRBJ2-1 TRBV7-3 . TRBD1 TGTGCCAGCAGCTTAGGTAGGGGACAGCCCTACAATGAGCAGTTCTTC CASSLGRGQPYNEQFF
12 TRBJ2-7 TRBV27 . . TGTGCCAGCAGTTTCTCCCTCGGCGAGCAGTACTTC CASSFSLGEQYF
17 TRBJ2-4 TRBV7-2 few . TGTGCCAGCAGCTTAGTCTCCCAAGGGTCGGCCAAAAACATTCAGTACTTC CASSLVSQGSAKNIQYF
15 TRBJ2-7 TRBV27 . TRBD1 TGTGCCAGCAGTTTATACGTGGGACAGAGATTTGAGCAGTACTTC CASSLYVGQRFEQYF
14 TRBJ2-7 TRBV5-1 . TRBD1 TGCGCCAGCAGCCCGGGACAGGGGGCCTACGAGCAGTACTTC CASSPGQGAYEQYF
15 TRBJ1-6 TRBV7-2 . . TGTGCCAGCAGCTCTCGGACAGCAGATAATTCACCCCTCCACTTT CASSSRTADNSPLHF
16 TRBJ2-3 TRBV6-5 few TRBD2 TGTGCCAGCAGTTACAGGAGTAGCGGGGGGGCAGATACGCAGTATTTT CASSYRSSGGADTQYF
13 TRBJ1-2 TRBV7-9 few . TGTGCCAGCAGCTCCGGGACTTTCTATGGCTACACCTTC CASSSGTFYGYTF
15 TRBJ2-1 TRBV7-7 few TRBD1 TGTGCTAGCAGCTCCGGGACAGGGGGCTACAATGAGCAGTTCTTC CASSSGTGGYNEQFF
13 TRBJ2-5 TRBV2 few . TGTGCCAGCATCAAAGGGGCCCAAGAGACCCAGTACTTC CASIKGAQETQYF
16 TRBJ2-7 TRBV10-3 few . TGTGCCATCAGTGAGAGGCGGGGAAGCTTCTCCTACGAGCAGTACTTC CAISERRGSFSYEQYF
12 TRBJ1-2 TRBV18 few . TGTGCCAGCTCACCACTTCCCCGTGGCTACACCTTC CASSPLPRGYTF
13 TRBJ2-3 TRBV18 . . TGTGCCAGCTCACCCGACCTGGCAGATACGCAGTATTTT CASSPDLADTQYF
13 TRBJ2-3 TRBV4-1 few . TGCGCCAGCAGCCAAGCCCACGGAGATACGCAGTATTTT CASSQAHGDTQYF
11 TRBJ2-7 TRBV4-3 few . TGCGCCAGCAGCCAGGGGGTCGAGCAGTACTTC CASSQGVEQYF
16 TRBJ2-5 TRBV5-1 few TRBD1 TGCGCCAGCAGCTCGACGGGACAGGGGGCTCAAGAGACCCAGTACTTC CASSSTGQGAQETQYF
15 TRBJ2-1 TRBV28 few TRBD1 TGTGCCAGCAGTTCCACGGGTCAGGGGGCCAATGAGCAGTTCTTC CASSSTGQGANEQFF
16 TRBJ2-1 TRBV11-2 few . TGTGCCAGCAGCTTAGATCCCCCCGGGGTAAGAAATGAGCAGTTCTTC CASSLDPPGVRNEQFF
18 TRBJ1-1 TRBV5-4 . . TGTGCCAGCAGCAGACCCGGACAGAGGCTAGGAATGAACACTGAAGCTTTCTTT CASSRPGQRLGMNTEAFF
16 TRBJ1-5 TRBV6-5 few . TGTGCCAGCAGTTACCCCACAGGGAGACGATATCAGCCCCAGCATTTT CASSYPTGRRYQPQHF
13 TRBJ2-5 TRBV7-2 few . TGTGCCAGCAGCTCCGGACGGAGAGAGACCCAGTACTTC CASSSGRRETQYF
13 TRBJ2-1 TRBV27 . TRBD1 TGTGCCAGCAGCCGGACAGGTAACAATGAGCAGTTCTTC CASSRTGNNEQFF
14 TRBJ2-5 TRBV7-2 once TRBD2 TGTGCCAGCAGCTCGTACCTAGCGGGGGAGACCCAGTACTTC CASSSYLAGETQYF
13 TRBJ2-1 TRBV12-5 . TRBD2 TGTGCTAGTGGTACTAACGGGGGGGAAGAGCAGTTCTTC CASGTNGGEEQFF
12 TRBJ2-5 TRBV18 . . TGTGCCAGCTCACCGGCGGAAGAGACCCAGTACTTC CASSPAEETQYF
15 TRBJ2-2 TRBV7-7 once . TGTGCTAGCAGCTTAGGATCCGGGAACACCGGGGAGCTGTTTTTT CASSLGSGNTGELFF
14 TRBJ2-7 TRBV5-5 . . TGTGCCAGCAGCTTGGGGACAGCCCACTACGAGCAGTACTTC CASSLGTAHYEQYF
15 TRBJ2-7 TRBV7-2 . TRBD2 TGTGCCAGCAGCTCTCAAGCGGGGGGCTCCTACGAGCAGTACTTC CASSSQAGGSYEQYF
12 TRBJ1-2 TRBV9 . . TGTGCCAGCAGCGCAGACGGCTATGGCTACACCTTC CASSADGYGYTF
13 TRBJ1-2 TRBV2 . . TGTGCCAGCAGTAGGGACGCCACGTATGGCTACACCTTC CASSRDATYGYTF
13 TRBJ2-3 TRBV4-3 . . TGCGCCAGCAGCCAACCGGGGACAGATACGCAGTATTTT CASSQPGTDTQYF
14 TRBJ1-4 TRBV5-1 few . TGCGCCAGCAGCTTGACAGTCTGGAATGAAAAACTGTTTTTT CASSLTVWNEKLFF
16 TRBJ2-7 TRBV6-5 . . TGTGCCAGCAGTTCCCACACAGGATTGATCTCCTACGAGCAGTACTTC CASSSHTGLISYEQYF
15 TRBJ2-1 TRBV7-2 few TRBD1 TGTGCCAGCAGCTTAGATGGGACAGGGTACAATGAGCAGTTCTTC CASSLDGTGYNEQFF
14 TRBJ2-1 TRBV19 . . TGTGCCAGTAGTAGGGTGAGGCCCTGGGATGAGCAGTTCTTC CASSRVRPWDEQFF
11 TRBJ2-5 TRBV28 few . TGTGCCAGCAGTTCAAGGGGGGCCCAGTACTTC CASSSRGAQYF
16 TRBJ2-7 TRBV11-3 . . TGTGCCAGCAGCTTATCTTCTGGAGGCAGGGAATACGAGCAGTACTTC CASSLSSGGREYEQYF
14 TRBJ1-1 TRBV5-1 few TRBD1 TGCGCCAGCAGCTTGAGGGGGCTGAACACTGAAGCTTTCTTT CASSLRGLNTEAFF
17 TRBJ2-3 TRBV9 few TRBD2 TGTGCCAGCAGCGTAGCCGGGCGAAGCGGGGGGACAGATACGCAGTATTTT CASSVAGRSGGTDTQYF
15 TRBJ2-5 TRBV5-4 few . TGTGCCAGCAGCTTGGGTCAGGCCTACCAAGAGACCCAGTACTTC CASSLGQAYQETQYF
15 TRBJ2-7 TRBV6-6 . TRBD1 TGTGCCAGCAAGACGGGGACAGGGGGATCCTACGAGCAGTACTTC CASKTGTGGSYEQYF
13 TRBJ1-2 TRBV28 . . TGTGCCAGCAGTTTCGGACAGAACTATGGCTACACCTTC CASSFGQNYGYTF
19 TRBJ2-3 TRBV5-1 . TRBD2 TGCGCCAGCAGCTTGGGGCTGACTAGCGGGGCCCGGAGCGCAGATACGCAGTATTTT CASSLGLTSGARSADTQYF
14 TRBJ1-1 TRBV7-9 . TRBD1 TGTGCCAGCAGGACAGGGGGAATGAACACTGAAGCTTTCTTT CASRTGGMNTEAFF
16 TRBJ1-2 TRBV7-9 . . TGTGCCAGCAGCCCGCGTCTCCCCGGGCCGGGCATGAGCTACACCTTC CASSPRLPGPGMSYTF
13 TRBJ1-5 TRBV6-1 once . TGTGCCAGCAGTGTCACAGACAATCAGCCCCAGCATTTT CASSVTDNQPQHF
14 TRBJ2-1 TRBV7-6 few TRBD1 TGTGCCAGCAGCCCTGGGTACAGGGGCGATGAGCAGTTCTTC CASSPGYRGDEQFF
13 TRBJ2-2 TRBV7-9 few . TGTGCCAGCCCCTTACCGAACACCGGGGAGCTGTTTTTT CASPLPNTGELFF
14 TRBJ2-5 TRBV5-1 . TRBD2 TGCGCCAGCAGGCCGGGGACTAGCCAAGAGACCCAGTACTTC CASRPGTSQETQYF